The rows below give T cell receptor beta chains drawn from one sample of a study of blood T cell repertoires in COVID-19. Sequencing used immunoSEQ multiplex PCR; TCRdb keeps in-frame clones, though not all of them. The sample yields around 300,000 clones, approximately 86% seen once. Sequenced input: peripheral blood. These receptors all stem from a woman in her seventies with COVID-19, enrolled during active disease. Both conserved end residues are part of each CDR3. The D gene is left open where the match is weak. Only some rows state a clone size, as once, few, many or a class for expanded clones.

CASSLWPSGVVFGNEQYF	TGTGCCAGCAGCTTATGGCCTAGCGGGGTTGTCTTCGGGAACGAGCAGTACTTC	18	.	TRBV7-6	TRBJ2-7	TRBD2
CASSLSFNEKLFF	TGTGCCAGCAGTCTTAGCTTTAATGAAAAACTGTTTTTT	13	.	TRBV28	TRBJ1-4	.
CASSSDRTGRRYGYTF	TGTGCCAGCAGCTCTGACAGGACAGGGCGCCGCTATGGCTACACCTTC	16	.	TRBV5-6	TRBJ1-2	TRBD1
CASSVAPPQGNTGELFF	TGTGCCAGCAGCGTAGCGCCCCCACAGGGTAACACCGGGGAGCTGTTTTTT	17	many	TRBV9	TRBJ2-2	.
CASSVGTSGGETQYF	TGTGCCAGCAGCGTAGGTACTAGCGGGGGTGAGACCCAGTACTTC	15	.	TRBV9	TRBJ2-5	TRBD2
CASSLIRGYQPQHF	TGTGCCAGCAGCTTGATCAGAGGCTATCAGCCCCAGCATTTT	14	.	TRBV5-8	TRBJ1-5	.
CASSHRGGVTGELFF	TGTGCCAGCAGTCACAGGGGCGGCGTCACCGGGGAGCTGTTTTTT	15	.	TRBV6-5	TRBJ2-2	TRBD1
CASSLGGMREQYF	TGTGCCAGCAGCTTAGGAGGGATGCGCGAGCAGTACTTC	13	.	TRBV7-2	TRBJ2-7	.
CASGETSPYNEQFF	TGCGCCAGCGGGGAGACTAGCCCCTACAATGAGCAGTTCTTC	14	.	TRBV10-2	TRBJ2-1	TRBD2
CASSLAGVAKNIQYF	TGTGCCAGCAGTTTGGCAGGGGTGGCCAAAAACATTCAGTACTTC	15	.	TRBV6-2/TRBV6-3	TRBJ2-4	.
CASSFFRLVQGNRPNSPLHF	TGTGCCAGCAGTTTTTTTAGGCTTGTACAGGGCAATCGCCCGAATTCACCCCTCCACTTT	20	once	TRBV27	TRBJ1-6	.
CASSRNRVGAEAFF	TGTGCCAGCAGCCGGAACAGGGTGGGCGCTGAAGCTTTCTTT	14	.	TRBV7-9	TRBJ1-1	.
CASSLGGTYEQYF	TGTGCCAGCAGCTTGGGAGGAACCTACGAGCAGTACTTC	13	.	TRBV5-4	TRBJ2-7	.
CATSDFGQGARNNEQFF	TGTGCCACCAGTGATTTTGGGCAGGGGGCGCGTAACAATGAGCAGTTCTTC	17	.	TRBV24-1	TRBJ2-1	TRBD1
CASSPAPGQEGETQYF	TGTGCCAGCAGCCCAGCGCCGGGACAGGAGGGAGAGACCCAGTACTTC	16	.	TRBV7-2	TRBJ2-5	TRBD1
CASSKDTGSAEAFF	TGTGCCAGTAGTAAAGACACCGGGTCCGCGGAAGCTTTCTTT	14	.	TRBV19	TRBJ1-1	.
CAIRSGAFDEQYF	TGTGCCATCAGGTCAGGGGCTTTTGACGAGCAGTACTTC	13	.	TRBV10-3	TRBJ2-7	.
CASSARTGVCYTF	TGTGCCAGCAGCGCCCGGACAGGGGTTTGCTACACCTTC	13	.	TRBV21-1	TRBJ1-2	.
CASIPGQPNYGYTF	TGTGCCAGCATCCCAGGACAGCCTAACTATGGCTACACCTTC	14	few	TRBV28	TRBJ1-2	.
CAISGQGFDEQYF	TGTGCCATCAGTGGACAGGGATTTGACGAGCAGTACTTC	13	once	TRBV10-3	TRBJ2-7	TRBD1
CASSSQEGPSYEQYF	TGTGCCAGCAGCTCACAGGAGGGTCCTTCCTACGAGCAGTACTTC	15	.	TRBV7-3	TRBJ2-7	.
CASNYRGQETQYF	TGTGCCAGCAACTACAGGGGGCAAGAGACCCAGTACTTC	13	.	TRBV6-5	TRBJ2-5	TRBD1
CASSSGLEETQYF	TGTGCCAGCAGCTCCGGACTGGAAGAGACCCAGTACTTC	13	few	TRBV7-3	TRBJ2-5	.
CASSFLRDTQYF	TGTGCCAGCAGCTTCTTGAGGGATACGCAGTATTTT	12	.	TRBV5-6	TRBJ2-3	.
CASSLTGVYEQYF	TGTGCCAGCAGTTTGACAGGGGTTTACGAGCAGTACTTC	13	.	TRBV27	TRBJ2-7	TRBD1
CASSFGQGADYGYTF	TGTGCCAGCAGCTTTGGACAGGGCGCCGACTATGGCTACACCTTC	15	.	TRBV7-9	TRBJ1-2	TRBD1
CASSEKRGETQYF	TGTGCCAGCAGTGAAAAAAGGGGGGAGACCCAGTACTTC	13	.	TRBV6-1	TRBJ2-5	.
CASSFGGGVSAAQYF	TGCGCCAGCAGCTTCGGCGGGGGGGTTTCAGCGGCCCAGTACTTC	15	.	TRBV5-1	TRBJ2-5	TRBD2
CASSSGQGENYGYTF	TGTGCCAGCAGCTCGGGACAGGGGGAGAACTATGGCTACACCTTC	15	.	TRBV7-9	TRBJ1-2	TRBD1
CASQYRNTEAFF	TGTGCCAGCCAGTACAGGAACACTGAAGCTTTCTTT	12	.	TRBV12-3/TRBV12-4	TRBJ1-1	.
CASSLQAGSHEQYF	TGTGCCAGCAGCTTACAGGCAGGAAGCCACGAGCAGTACTTC	14	.	TRBV7-2	TRBJ2-7	.
CASSQAGGGDFSYNEQFF	TGTGCCAGCAGCCAAGCCGGCGGGGGCGATTTCTCCTACAATGAGCAGTTCTTC	18	.	TRBV3-1/TRBV3-2	TRBJ2-1	.
CASSPGGTQYF	TGTGCCAGCAGTCCAGGGGGCACGCAGTATTTT	11	.	TRBV25-1	TRBJ2-3	TRBD1
CASERRSIAGDEQFF	TGTGCCAGCGAGAGAAGATCTATAGCGGGGGATGAGCAGTTCTTC	15	.	TRBV2	TRBJ2-1	TRBD2
CASSPGTEPKVQYF	TGTGCCAGCAGCCCCGGGACAGAACCCAAGGTCCAGTACTTC	14	.	TRBV7-2	TRBJ2-5	TRBD1
CASSPRDTSYEQYF	TGTGCCAGCAGCCCCCGGGACACCTCCTACGAGCAGTACTTC	14	.	TRBV9	TRBJ2-7	.
CASSARQGAKTEAFF	TGTGCCAGCAGCGCCCGACAGGGGGCGAAAACTGAAGCTTTCTTT	15	.	TRBV9	TRBJ1-1	TRBD1
CASRPDRYYGYTF	TGTGCCAGCAGGCCTGACAGGTACTATGGCTACACCTTC	13	.	TRBV27	TRBJ1-2	.
CASSLAQGAEAFF	TGTGCCAGCTCACTTGCGCAGGGGGCTGAAGCTTTCTTT	13	.	TRBV18	TRBJ1-1	TRBD1
CASSWGRGSNQPQHF	TGTGCCAGCAGTTGGGGTAGGGGAAGCAATCAGCCCCAGCATTTT	15	.	TRBV7-2	TRBJ1-5	.
CSVLTGGSNQPQHF	TGCAGCGTCCTTACAGGGGGTAGCAATCAGCCCCAGCATTTT	14	once	TRBV29-1	TRBJ1-5	TRBD1
CASSPRGFTEAFF	TGTGCCAGCAGCCCTAGAGGGTTCACTGAAGCTTTCTTT	13	.	TRBV12-3/TRBV12-4	TRBJ1-1	.
CASSPGGRTDTQYF	TGTGCCAGCAGTCCCGGGGGACGCACAGATACGCAGTATTTT	14	.	TRBV6-2/TRBV6-3	TRBJ2-3	.
CASSLVAGPSTDTQYF	TGTGCCAGCAGCTTAGTTGCGGGGCCCAGCACAGATACGCAGTATTTT	16	.	TRBV7-2	TRBJ2-3	.
CAISEDRAGYGYTF	TGTGCCATCAGTGAGGACAGGGCAGGGTATGGCTACACCTTC	14	once	TRBV10-3	TRBJ1-2	TRBD1
CASSVSGFSYNEQFF	TGTGCCAGCAGCGTATCAGGGTTCTCCTACAATGAGCAGTTCTTC	15	.	TRBV9	TRBJ2-1	.
CASQRGGGTDTQYF	TGTGCCAGCCAGCGGGGGGGCGGCACAGATACGCAGTATTTT	14	once	TRBV7-2	TRBJ2-3	TRBD2
CSVEDRWTPEGGELFF	TGCAGCGTTGAAGATCGATGGACTCCCGAGGGCGGGGAGCTGTTTTTT	16	.	TRBV29-1	TRBJ2-2	.
CASSPSGSGKISPLHF	TGTGCCAGCAGCCCCTCCGGGTCGGGAAAAATATCACCCCTCCACTTT	16	.	TRBV7-9	TRBJ1-6	.